The rows below give T cell receptor beta chains drawn from one sample of a study of blood T cells in healthy people across ages. A single record per CDR3 protein comes from TCRdb applying MiXCR to the 5' RACE reads. Here the sample spans some 1.7 million distinct CDR3 sequences, over 25% being singletons. The specimen sequenced was blood. The receptors shown here come from a woman younger than 45 in good health. Both conserved end residues are part of each CDR3. A D gene is named only where the DNA matches it firmly. Size is omitted from some rows. Given values are once, few, many or a class for expanded clones.

size | D | J | V | CDR3 | DNA
few | TRBD1 | TRBJ1-1 | TRBV14 | CASSRIQGMNTEAFF | TGTGCCAGCAGCCGAATACAGGGGATGAACACTGAAGCTTTCTTT
- | TRBD1 | TRBJ1-6 | TRBV7-2 | CASSLAGQGSNSPLHF | TGTGCCAGCAGCTTAGCGGGACAGGGCTCAAATTCACCCCTCCACTTT
few | - | TRBJ1-5 | TRBV20-1 | CSAIRDGRNQPQHF | TGCAGTGCTATCAGGGACGGACGCAATCAGCCCCAGCATTTT
few | - | TRBJ1-5 | TRBV5-6 | CASSLMYGTDQPQHF | TGTGCCAGCAGCTTGATGTACGGGACCGATCAGCCCCAGCATTTT
- | TRBD1 | TRBJ1-2 | TRBV7-2 | CASSGDRGPYGYTF | TGTGCCAGCAGCGGGGACAGGGGGCCCTATGGCTACACCTTC
- | TRBD1 | TRBJ1-1 | TRBV12-3/TRBV12-4 | CASNKQGRTEAFF | TGTGCCAGCAACAAACAGGGGAGAACTGAAGCTTTCTTT
- | - | TRBJ1-1 | TRBV7-3 | CASSSPGSTEAFF | TGTGCCAGCAGTTCCCCAGGGAGCACTGAAGCTTTCTTT
- | - | TRBJ2-6 | TRBV2 | CASRYTSGANVLTF | TGTGCCAGCCGATACACCTCTGGGGCCAACGTCCTGACTTTC
- | - | TRBJ1-2 | TRBV7-9 | CASNSPRGSYGYTF | TGTGCCAGCAACTCCCCTCGTGGCTCCTATGGCTACACCTTC
few | - | TRBJ2-5 | TRBV20-1 | CSAGPVQETQYF | TGCAGTGCAGGTCCGGTACAAGAGACCCAGTACTTC
few | TRBD2 | TRBJ2-1 | TRBV20-1 | CSAIPTGGLAGYEQFF | TGCAGTGCTATCCCCACTGGAGGGCTAGCGGGGTATGAGCAGTTCTTC
few | - | TRBJ2-7 | TRBV6-1 | CASSPGPRYEQYF | TGTGCCAGCAGCCCCGGGCCACGCTACGAGCAGTACTTC
few | - | TRBJ1-1 | TRBV28 | CASSSPGQGPEAFF | TGTGCCAGCAGTTCCCCGGGGCAGGGCCCTGAAGCTTTCTTT
many | - | TRBJ2-1 | TRBV19 | CASSIRGAWNEQFF | TGTGCCAGTAGTATTCGGGGGGCCTGGAATGAGCAGTTCTTC
few | TRBD2 | TRBJ2-3 | TRBV29-1 | CSVGGLAFDTQYF | TGCAGCGTTGGGGGACTAGCCTTTGATACGCAGTATTTT
few | TRBD1 | TRBJ1-1 | TRBV12-5 | CASGLQTGANTEAFF | TGTGCTAGTGGTTTGCAGACAGGGGCGAACACTGAAGCTTTCTTT
many | TRBD2 | TRBJ2-5 | TRBV7-2 | CASSPRLAGTFRETQYF | TGTGCCAGCAGCCCCCGACTAGCGGGGACTTTTCGAGAGACCCAGTACTTC
- | - | TRBJ2-3 | TRBV20-1 | CSAREGPDTQYF | TGCAGTGCTAGGGAGGGCCCAGATACGCAGTATTTT
many | - | TRBJ2-6 | TRBV20-1 | CSARGWQGLGGANVLTF | TGCAGTGCTAGAGGTTGGCAGGGGTTAGGGGGGGCCAACGTCCTGACTTTC
few | - | TRBJ2-2 | TRBV24-1 | CATSRKGGSSTGELFF | TGTGCCACCAGCCGAAAAGGGGGATCGAGCACCGGGGAGCTGTTTTTT
once | - | TRBJ2-1 | TRBV5-8 | CASSVAGTPYNEQFF | TGTGCCAGCAGCGTGGCGGGAACCCCCTACAATGAGCAGTTCTTC
many | - | TRBJ2-3 | TRBV12-3/TRBV12-4 | CASRSTSTDTQYF | TGTGCCAGCAGATCGACTAGCACAGATACGCAGTATTTT
- | - | TRBJ2-2 | TRBV5-1 | CASSPGRGPTGELFF | TGCGCCAGCAGCCCCGGAAGGGGCCCCACCGGGGAGCTGTTTTTT
few | TRBD2 | TRBJ2-7 | TRBV27 | CASSLSGLAGGEQYF | TGTGCCAGCAGTTTATCGGGACTAGCGGGAGGCGAGCAGTACTTC
- | TRBD1 | TRBJ1-2 | TRBV20-1 | CSAQRDRPNYGYTF | TGCAGTGCGCAGAGGGACAGGCCTAACTATGGCTACACCTTC
many | TRBD2 | TRBJ2-1 | TRBV5-1 | CASSPRTSGGEQFF | TGCGCCAGCAGCCCAAGGACTAGCGGGGGTGAGCAGTTCTTC
many | TRBD1 | TRBJ2-5 | TRBV29-1 | CSVTTGTGAETQYF | TGCAGCGTAACGACCGGGACAGGGGCAGAGACCCAGTACTTC
many | TRBD2 | TRBJ2-7 | TRBV5-1 | CASSLVVGRVSEQYF | TGCGCCAGCAGCTTGGTTGTCGGGAGGGTCAGCGAGCAGTACTTC
once | - | TRBJ1-5 | TRBV7-2 | CASSPMSGSNQPQHF | TGTGCCAGCAGCCCCATGAGCGGGAGCAATCAGCCCCAGCATTTT
- | TRBD1 | TRBJ1-5 | TRBV2 | CASSTTTGTQPQHF | TGTGCCAGCAGTACTACGACAGGGACTCAGCCCCAGCATTTT
many | TRBD1 | TRBJ1-1 | TRBV5-1 | CASSPGTGNTEAFF | TGTGCCAGCAGCCCGGGGACAGGGAACACTGAAGCTTTCTTT
few | - | TRBJ2-5 | TRBV20-1 | CSARERGLVQETQYF | TGCAGTGCTAGAGAGCGGGGTCTGGTCCAAGAGACCCAGTACTTC
few | - | TRBJ1-1 | TRBV7-9 | CASSLQGIGTEAFF | TGTGCCAGCAGCTTGCAGGGGATTGGCACTGAAGCTTTCTTT
few | - | TRBJ2-5 | TRBV4-2 | CASSQVPRGETQYF | TGTGCCAGCAGCCAAGTCCCACGGGGGGAGACCCAGTACTTC
- | - | TRBJ2-7 | TRBV3-1 | CASSQAAVYEQYF | TGTGCCAGCAGCCAAGCGGCAGTCTACGAGCAGTACTTC
- | - | TRBJ2-6 | TRBV9 | CAGSVERGGSGANVLTF | TGTGCCGGCAGCGTAGAGAGGGGGGGCTCTGGGGCCAACGTCCTGACTTTC
- | TRBD1 | TRBJ1-2 | TRBV5-1 | CASSGGTGQFYTF | TGCGCCAGCAGCGGCGGGACAGGGCAATTCTACACCTTC
- | - | TRBJ2-5 | TRBV21-1 | CASSKGASGAHQETQYF | TGTGCCAGCAGCAAAGGAGCTAGCGGGGCCCATCAGGAGACCCAGTACTTC
many | TRBD2 | TRBJ2-7 | TRBV12-3/TRBV12-4 | CASSFRLAGGHNYEQYF | TGTGCCAGCAGTTTTCGACTAGCGGGAGGGCATAACTACGAGCAGTACTTC
- | - | TRBJ2-3 | TRBV7-6 | CASSLTTSPPGDTQYF | TGTGCCAGCAGCTTAACTACATCACCTCCGGGAGATACGCAGTATTTT
many | - | TRBJ2-3 | TRBV14 | CASSQVGGTDTQYF | TGTGCCAGCAGCCAAGTTGGGGGCACAGATACGCAGTATTTT
many | TRBD1 | TRBJ1-1 | TRBV29-1 | CSVAGQGLNTEAFF | TGCAGCGTGGCAGGACAGGGCCTGAACACTGAAGCTTTCTTT
many | - | TRBJ2-5 | TRBV6-2/TRBV6-3 | CASSYSIETQYF | TGTGCCAGCAGTTACTCCATCGAGACCCAGTACTTC
- | TRBD2 | TRBJ2-1 | TRBV6-2/TRBV6-3 | CASSYSTLGGNEQFF | TGTGCCAGCAGTTACTCGACTCTGGGGGGGAATGAGCAGTTCTTC
- | TRBD1 | TRBJ2-1 | TRBV11-1 | CASSQGQVPGDEQFF | TGTGCCAGCAGCCAGGGACAGGTCCCGGGGGATGAGCAGTTCTTC
few | TRBD2 | TRBJ2-1 | TRBV19 | CASSGRDMNEQFF | TGTGCCAGTAGTGGGAGGGATATGAATGAGCAGTTCTTC
- | - | TRBJ2-5 | TRBV20-1 | CSAIVSGETQYF | TGCAGTGCTATAGTTTCCGGGGAGACCCAGTACTTC
- | - | TRBJ2-3 | TRBV5-1 | CASSLQGSTGTQYF | TGCGCCAGCAGCCTACAGGGTAGCACAGGTACGCAGTATTTT
- | TRBD1 | TRBJ2-5 | TRBV10-3 | CAISETGGGTQYF | TGTGCCATCAGTGAGACAGGGGGAGGGACCCAGTACTTC